This T cell receptor (beta chain) was captured in a study of blood T cell repertoires in COVID-19. This CDR3 comprises 16 residues. The germline V gene has CDR1 SEHNR and CDR2 FQNEAQ (reference sequence). After removal of 5 bases from V and 9 bases from J, the junction contained 8 bases not matched to a gene. Generated by immunoSEQ multiplex PCR, the TCRdb table keeps only in-frame clones and is missing some. The repertoire holds 250,000 to 300,000 clones, approximately 83% seen once, with 1.5% to 2% in the top ten. This TCR was recovered from a woman aged 45-65 years who had recovered from COVID-19. The sequencing input was PBMCs or T cells enriched from blood (not recorded which). The chain recombines TRBV7-9 with TRBJ2-1; 15 bases are shared with TRBD2. The CDR3 spells CASSLPGLAGGGEQFF. For the CDR3, the DNA is TGTGCCAGCAGCCTTCCGGGACTAGCGGGAGGCGGTGAGCAGTTCTTC.